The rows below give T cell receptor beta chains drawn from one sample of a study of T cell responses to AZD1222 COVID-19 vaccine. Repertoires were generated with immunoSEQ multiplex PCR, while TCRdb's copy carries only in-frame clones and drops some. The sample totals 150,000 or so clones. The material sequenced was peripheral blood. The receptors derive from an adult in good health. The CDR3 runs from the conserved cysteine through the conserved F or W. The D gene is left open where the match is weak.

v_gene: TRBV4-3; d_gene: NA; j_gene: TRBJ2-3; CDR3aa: CASSQDKLSTDTQYF; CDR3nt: TGCGCCAGCAGCCAAGATAAACTAAGCACAGATACGCAGTATTTT
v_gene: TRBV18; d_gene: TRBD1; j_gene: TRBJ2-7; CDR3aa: CASSPRGTAYEQYF; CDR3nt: TGTGCCAGCTCACCACGGGGGACAGCCTACGAGCAGTACTTC
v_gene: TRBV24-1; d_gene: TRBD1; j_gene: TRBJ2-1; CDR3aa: CATSEGGTGSYNEQFF; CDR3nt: TGTGCCACCAGTGAGGGCGGGACAGGTTCCTACAATGAGCAGTTCTTC
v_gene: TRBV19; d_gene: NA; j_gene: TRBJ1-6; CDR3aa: CASSMSGAMHSPLHF; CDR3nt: TGTGCCAGTAGTATGTCTGGGGCCATGCATTCACCCCTCCACTTT
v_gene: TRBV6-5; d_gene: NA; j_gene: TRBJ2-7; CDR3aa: CASSSPQGSSLGEQYF; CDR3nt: TGTGCCAGCAGTTCTCCACAGGGCTCAAGTTTGGGGGAGCAGTACTTC
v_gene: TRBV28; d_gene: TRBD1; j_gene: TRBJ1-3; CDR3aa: CASSFAGGARGAKANTIYF; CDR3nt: TGTGCCAGCAGTTTCGCAGGGGGAGCAAGGGGCGCGAAAGCCAACACCATATATTTT
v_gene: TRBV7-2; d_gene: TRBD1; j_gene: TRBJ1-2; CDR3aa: CASSLGDRNYGYTF; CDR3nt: TGTGCCAGCAGCTTAGGGGACAGGAACTATGGCTACACCTTC
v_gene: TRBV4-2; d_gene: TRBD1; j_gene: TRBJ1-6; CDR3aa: CASSQATGVNSPLHF; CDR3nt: TGTGCCAGCAGCCAAGCAACAGGGGTAAATTCACCCCTCCACTTT
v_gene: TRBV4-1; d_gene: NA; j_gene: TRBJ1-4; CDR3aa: CASSPTDRRNEKLFF; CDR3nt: TGCGCCAGCAGCCCCACCGACAGGCGTAATGAAAAACTGTTTTTT
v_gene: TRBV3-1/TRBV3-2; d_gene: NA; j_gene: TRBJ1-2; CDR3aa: CASSQVGWAGYTF; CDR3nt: TGTGCCAGCAGCCAAGTGGGGTGGGCTGGCTACACCTTC
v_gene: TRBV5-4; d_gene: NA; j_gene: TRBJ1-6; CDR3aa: CASSLGGRGFYNSPLHF; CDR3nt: TGTGCCAGCAGCTTGGGGGGCAGGGGCTTCTATAATTCACCCCTCCACTTT
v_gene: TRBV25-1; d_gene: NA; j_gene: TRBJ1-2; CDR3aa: CASSVGDGNYGYTF; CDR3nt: TGTGCCAGCAGTGTCGGAGACGGAAACTATGGCTACACCTTC
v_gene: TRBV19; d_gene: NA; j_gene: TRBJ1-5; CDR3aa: CASSSSGASNQPQHF; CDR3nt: TGTGCCAGTAGTAGTTCGGGGGCCTCCAATCAGCCCCAGCATTTT
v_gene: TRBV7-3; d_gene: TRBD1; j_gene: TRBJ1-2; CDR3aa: CASSPTGTEASYGYTF; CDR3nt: TGTGCCAGCAGCCCAACCGGGACAGAAGCCAGCTATGGCTACACCTTC
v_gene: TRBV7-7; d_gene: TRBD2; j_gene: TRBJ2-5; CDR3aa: CASSSSSGGAETQYF; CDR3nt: TGTGCCAGCAGCTCTTCTAGCGGGGGTGCGGAGACCCAGTACTTC
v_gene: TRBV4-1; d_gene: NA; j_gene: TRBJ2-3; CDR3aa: CASSQAGGVGTDTQYF; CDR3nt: TGCGCCAGCAGCCAAGCAGGAGGGGTCGGCACAGATACGCAGTATTTT
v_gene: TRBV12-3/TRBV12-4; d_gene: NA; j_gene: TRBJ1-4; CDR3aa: CASSPRSEKLFF; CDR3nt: TGTGCCAGCAGTCCCCGTTCTGAAAAACTGTTTTTT
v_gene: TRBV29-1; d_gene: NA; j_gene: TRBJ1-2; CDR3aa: CSVERVYGYTF; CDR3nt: TGCAGCGTTGAACGGGTGTATGGCTACACCTTC
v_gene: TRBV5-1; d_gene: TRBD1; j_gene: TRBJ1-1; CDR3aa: CASSLSRGHTMNTEAFF; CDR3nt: TGCGCCAGCAGCTTAAGCAGGGGGCATACGATGAACACTGAAGCTTTCTTT
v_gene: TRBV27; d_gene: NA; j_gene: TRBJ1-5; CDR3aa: CASSTGTGISNQPQHF; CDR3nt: TGTGCCAGCAGTACAGGAACAGGTATCAGCAATCAGCCCCAGCATTTT